Detailed here is one T cell receptor (beta chain). This CDR3 spans 13 amino acids. The V and J ends lost 1 base and 10 bases respectively, with 11 bases between them. The germline V gene encodes CDR1 SEHNR and CDR2 FQNEAQ (reference sequence). Assay: immunoSEQ multiplex PCR; the TCRdb copy retains only in-frame clones and omits some. Of over 80,000 clones listed, 95% to 96% are singletons. The data derive from a study of technical replicates of blood from several donors. The receptor was isolated from a human donor in good health. Material for sequencing was T cells isolated from PBMCs. The chain carries TRBV7-9 and TRBJ2-1; possible D gene TRBD2, 5 bases. The CDR3 nucleotides are TGTGCCAGCAGCTTAGACGTCGTAGCGGAGCAGTTCTTC. Protein: CASSLDVVAEQFF.